The rows below give T cell receptor beta chains drawn from one sample of a study of molecular identifiers for immune sequencing clone quantification. TCRdb reprocessed the PCR reads with MiXCR, giving one entry per CDR3 protein. The table shows 45,000 to 65,000 distinct CDR3 sequences, with almost 25% occurring only once. Sequenced input: naive CD8+ T cells from blood, with Jurkat cell RNA spiked in. These receptor sequences come from a human donor in good health. Some libraries in this study had Jurkat cell RNA spiked in. Both conserved end residues are part of each CDR3. D genes are given only for firm matches. Rows may omit the clone size; those that give it use once, few, many or a size class.

size,V,J,D,CDR3,DNA
many,TRBV6-6,TRBJ2-5,.,CASSQSGREAETQYF,TGTGCCAGCAGCCAATCGGGGCGGGAAGCGGAGACCCAGTACTTC
many,TRBV5-1,TRBJ2-3,.,CASSSPGGGRTDTQYF,TGCGCCAGCAGCTCCCCCGGTGGCGGGCGCACAGATACGCAGTATTTT
medium-sized,TRBV7-2,TRBJ2-3,.,CASSLEDGLPRDTQYF,TGTGCCAGCAGCCTAGAAGATGGGCTACCCAGGGATACGCAGTATTTT
.,TRBV29-1,TRBJ2-7,TRBD2,CSVDVREGYEQYF,TGCAGCGTTGACGTCAGGGAGGGCTACGAGCAGTACTTC
many,TRBV20-1,TRBJ2-3,TRBD1,CSARDRDSYTDTQYF,TGCAGTGCTAGAGATCGGGACAGCTACACAGATACGCAGTATTTT
many,TRBV19,TRBJ2-7,.,CASSMWQGSSEQYF,TGTGCCAGTAGTATGTGGCAGGGGTCCTCCGAGCAGTACTTC
many,TRBV27,TRBJ2-3,TRBD2,CASSPSYGGSTDTQYF,TGTGCCAGCAGTCCCTCTTACGGGGGGAGCACAGATACGCAGTATTTT
many,TRBV7-9,TRBJ1-6,.,CASSFLDGNNSPLHF,TGTGCCAGCAGCTTTCTGGACGGAAATAATTCACCCCTCCACTTT
many,TRBV5-1,TRBJ1-1,.,CASSSIADEAFF,TGCGCCAGCAGCTCCATTGCGGATGAAGCTTTCTTT
many,TRBV11-1,TRBJ1-5,.,CASSLSDMFGCNQPQHF,TGTGCCAGCAGCTTATCCGACATGTTTGGCTGCAATCAGCCCCAGCATTTT
many,TRBV30,TRBJ2-3,.,CAWGRSGADTQYF,TGTGCCTGGGGGAGGAGTGGGGCAGATACGCAGTATTTT
.,TRBV12-2,TRBJ2-7,.,CASRSSRCNDEQYF,TGTGCAAGTCGTTCTAGTAGATGTAATGACGAGCAGTACTTC
.,TRBV27,TRBJ1-5,.,CASSLGGSTDTQHF,TGTGCCAGCAGTTTGGGCGGGAGCACAGATACGCAGCATTTT
many,TRBV27,TRBJ2-5,TRBD2,CASSLGTSGGAYETQYF,TGTGCCAGCTCTCTTGGAACTAGCGGGGGGGCTTATGAGACCCAGTACTTC
many,TRBV6-4,TRBJ2-1,.,CASSEEGGPLGEQFF,TGTGCCAGCAGTGAGGAGGGGGGGCCTCTAGGTGAGCAGTTCTTC
many,TRBV7-6,TRBJ2-3,.,CASSLALIPSTDTQYF,TGTGCCAGCAGCTTAGCGCTTATTCCTAGCACAGATACGCAGTATTTT
.,TRBV7-9,TRBJ1-1,.,CASSKVEGLNTEAYF,TGTGCCAGCAGCAAAGTTGAGGGGTTGAATACTGAAGCATACTTT
.,TRBV19,TRBJ2-1,TRBD2,CDSSITLAAYNEQFF,TGTGACAGTAGTATAACGCTAGCGGCCTACAATGAGCAGTTCTTC
many,TRBV24-1,TRBJ2-2,.,CATSEPEEGADTGELFF,TGTGCCACCAGTGAACCTGAGGAGGGGGCGGACACCGGGGAGCTGTTTTTT
.,TRBV5-3,TRBJ2-7,.,CDSSLAGRDYEQYF,TGTGACAGCAGCTTGGCGGGCAGGGATTACGAGCAGTACTTC
many,TRBV7-9,TRBJ1-1,.,CASSFGGGPVWEAFF,TGTGCCAGCAGCTTTGGCGGGGGGCCGGTGTGGGAAGCTTTCTTT
few,TRBV7-9,TRBJ2-2,.,CASSQIIPGGHGELFF,TGTGCCAGCAGCCAAATCATTCCGGGGGGCCACGGGGAGCTGTTTTTT
many,TRBV14,TRBJ2-1,.,CASSQVVGDPNNEQFF,TGTGCCAGCAGCCAAGTAGTTGGGGACCCTAACAATGAGCAGTTCTTC
many,TRBV7-9,TRBJ1-1,TRBD1,CASSFLGQGSDTEAFF,TGTGCCAGCAGCTTTTTAGGACAGGGGAGTGACACTGAAGCTTTCTTT
many,TRBV4-1,TRBJ2-3,.,CASRQGGAGTDTQYF,TGCGCCAGCAGGCAGGGCGGGGCTGGCACAGATACGCAGTATTTT
.,TRBV7-2,TRBJ2-1,.,CVSSLGLAGEQFF,TGTGTCAGCAGCTTAGGGCTAGCAGGTGAGCAGTTCTTC
.,TRBV29-1,TRBJ1-4,.,CSVLQREKLFF,TGCAGCGTGCTACAAAGAGAAAAACTGTTTTTT
many,TRBV7-9,TRBJ2-2,.,CASSFLVGDTGELFF,TGTGCCAGCAGCTTTCTAGTGGGAGACACCGGGGAGCTGTTTTTT
many,TRBV7-9,TRBJ2-7,.,CASGGSSYEQYF,TGTGCCAGCGGGGGCAGCTCCTACGAGCAGTACTTC
many,TRBV4-1,TRBJ1-1,.,CASSQEGAGIPEAFF,TGCGCCAGCAGCCAAGAGGGGGCAGGGATCCCTGAAGCTTTCTTT
many,TRBV29-1,TRBJ2-7,.,CSGWGSGYEQYF,TGCAGCGGTTGGGGCAGTGGATACGAGCAGTACTTC
few,TRBV27,TRBJ2-7,TRBD1,CASSFASGTGSFEQYF,TGTGCCAGCAGTTTTGCATCAGGGACAGGATCTTTCGAGCAGTACTTC
.,TRBV7-6,TRBJ2-5,.,CASSQWDKGQETQYF,TGTGCCAGCAGCCAATGGGACAAAGGCCAAGAGACCCAGTACTTC
.,TRBV19,TRBJ2-7,TRBD1,CASSAVAGGYEQYF,TGTGCCAGTAGTGCGGTGGCAGGGGGCTACGAGCAGTACTTC
many,TRBV6-1,TRBJ2-2,TRBD2,CASRGDSISRPNTGELFF,TGTGCCAGCCGGGGGGACTCTATATCACGCCCGAACACCGGGGAGCTGTTTTTT
many,TRBV7-9,TRBJ2-7,.,CASSLVEVGEEQYF,TGTGCCAGCAGCTTAGTTGAAGTAGGGGAGGAGCAGTACTTC
many,TRBV4-2,TRBJ1-2,TRBD1,CASSQDRMGQGVYGYTF,TGTGCCAGCAGCCAAGATCGGATGGGACAGGGAGTCTATGGCTACACCTTC
many,TRBV20-1,TRBJ2-7,TRBD1,CSARDMQGVFSYEQYF,TGCAGTGCTAGGGATATGCAGGGGGTCTTCTCCTACGAGCAGTACTTC
many,TRBV5-8,TRBJ2-3,.,CASSLSGVTDTQYF,TGTGCCAGCAGCTTGTCAGGGGTCACAGATACGCAGTATTTT
.,TRBV2,TRBJ1-1,.,CASSEAWTNTEAFF,TGTGCCAGCAGTGAAGCTTGGACAAACACTGAAGCTTTCTTT
many,TRBV15,TRBJ1-1,.,CATSRVLGIGYTEAFF,TGTGCCACCAGCAGAGTATTGGGAATAGGGTACACTGAAGCTTTCTTT
many,TRBV28,TRBJ2-3,.,CASSLLGQGTDTQYF,TGTGCCAGCAGTTTATTGGGGCAGGGGACAGATACGCAGTATTTT
many,TRBV4-1,TRBJ1-1,.,CASSPGQAAEAFF,TGCGCCAGCAGCCCGGGCCAGGCGGCTGAAGCTTTCTTT
many,TRBV4-3,TRBJ2-7,.,CASSQDVGSYEQYF,TGCGCCAGCAGCCAAGATGTGGGAAGCTACGAGCAGTACTTC
many,TRBV20-1,TRBJ2-7,.,CSARAGISYEQYF,TGCAGTGCTAGAGCGGGCATATCCTACGAGCAGTACTTC
many,TRBV13,TRBJ1-1,.,CASSSKGILNTEAFF,TGTGCCAGCAGCTCGAAGGGGATCCTGAACACTGAAGCTTTCTTT
many,TRBV4-1,TRBJ2-3,TRBD2,CASSQSIAGGPVTDTQYF,TGCGCCAGCAGCCAAAGCATAGCGGGGGGGCCTGTCACAGATACGCAGTATTTT
.,TRBV20-1,TRBJ1-2,TRBD1,CSALSTGGGYGYTF,TGCAGTGCACTTTCGACAGGGGGCGGCTATGGCTACACCTTC
.,TRBV5-4,TRBJ2-3,.,CASSLGGSQTYTDTQYF,TGTGCCAGCAGCTTGGGGGGGTCCCAAACTTACACAGATACGCAGTATTTT
.,TRBV19,TRBJ2-7,TRBD1,CARIAGTGDSEQYF,TGTGCGAGGATAGCCGGGACAGGGGACTCCGAGCAGTACTTC
many,TRBV6-5,TRBJ2-3,.,CASSTNPTGTSTDTQYF,TGTGCCAGCAGTACCAATCCAACAGGGACTAGCACAGATACGCAGTATTTT
few,TRBV12-3/TRBV12-4,TRBJ2-7,TRBD1,CASSSSGTGAYEQYF,TGTGCCAGCAGTTCATCCGGGACAGGGGCTTACGAGCAGTACTTC
many,TRBV12-3/TRBV12-4,TRBJ1-3,TRBD1,CASSETGASGNTIYF,TGTGCCAGCAGTGAAACAGGGGCCTCTGGAAACACCATATATTTT
few,TRBV6-2/TRBV6-3,TRBJ2-7,TRBD1,CASSPTGTAMYEQYF,TGTGCCAGCAGTCCGACCGGGACAGCGATGTACGAGCAGTACTTC
many,TRBV4-3,TRBJ2-1,TRBD2,CASSQAGTTFYNEQFF,TGCGCCAGCAGCCAAGCCGGGACTACCTTTTACAATGAGCAGTTCTTC
.,TRBV28,TRBJ2-7,.,CASTLVGTWNEQYF,TGTGCCAGCACCCTGGTCGGGACGTGGAACGAGCAGTACTTC
.,TRBV28,TRBJ2-1,TRBD2,CASNPPRGGETQFF,TGTGCCAGCAACCCGCCTAGGGGAGGGGAGACCCAGTTCTTC